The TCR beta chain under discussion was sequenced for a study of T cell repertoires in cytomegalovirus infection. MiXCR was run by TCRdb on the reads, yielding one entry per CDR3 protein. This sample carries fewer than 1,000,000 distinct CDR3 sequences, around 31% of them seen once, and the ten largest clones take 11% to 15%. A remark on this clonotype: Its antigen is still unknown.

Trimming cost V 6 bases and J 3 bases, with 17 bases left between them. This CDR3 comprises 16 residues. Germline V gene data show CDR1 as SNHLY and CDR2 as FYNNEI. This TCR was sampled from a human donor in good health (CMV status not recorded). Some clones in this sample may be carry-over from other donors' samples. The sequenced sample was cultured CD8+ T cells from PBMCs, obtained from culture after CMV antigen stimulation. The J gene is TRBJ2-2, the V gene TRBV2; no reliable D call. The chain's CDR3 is CASSPLRNPDTGELFF. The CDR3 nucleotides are TGTGCCAGCAGCCCATTAAGGAATCCGGACACCGGGGAGCTGTTTTTT.